Below, 23 T cell receptor beta chains from the same sample are listed, as sequenced in a study of T cells in Graves' hyperthyroidism and ophthalmopathy. Using RNA transcripts as the source, TCR beta CDR3 regions were amplified. First-round RT-PCR targeting the TCR CDR3 was performed with the HTBI primer set. MiXCR, run by TCRdb on the multiplex PCR reads, gives a single entry per CDR3 protein. The data contain roughly 840,000 distinct CDR3 sequences, over 35% of them singletons. The specimen sequenced was blood. The receptors originated from a man aged 18 to 30 with Graves' hyperthyroidism.

This chain's CDR3 is CASSPQGYEANVLTF. The CDR3 bases are TGTGCCAGCAGCCCTCAGGGTTATGAGGCCAACGTCCTGACTTTC. The gene calls are TRBV14 and TRBJ2-6; a weak D match, TRBD1 (5 bases). This CDR3 is built from 15 residues. With 4 bases removed from V and 6 bases from J, the gap between germline ends came to 13 bases. Germline V lookup: CDR1 SGHDN, CDR2 FVKESK.

The J gene is TRBJ2-3, the V gene TRBV7-2, with D unresolved. The CDR3 loop spans 13 amino acids. Per the germline V gene, CDR1 is SGHTA and CDR2 is FQGNSA. The V gene lost 5 bases and the J gene lost 1 base, with 7 bases spanning the gap. The CDR3 protein is CASSTFRTDTQYF. The CDR3 nucleotides are TGTGCCAGCAGCACCTTTCGCACAGATACGCAGTATTTT.

V and J are TRBV6-5 and TRBJ2-5; 9 nucleotides align to TRBD2. The CDR3 runs 15 residues. Germline loops: CDR1 MNHEY, CDR2 SVGAGI. The V and J ends lost 8 bases and 5 bases, in that order; junction bases with no gene match: 12. The chain's CDR3 is CASEPKPSGEETQYF. The CDR3 DNA sequence: TGTGCCAGCGAACCAAAACCTAGCGGGGAGGAGACCCAGTACTTC.

This clonotype has just a few counts. The chain uses TRBV15 and TRBJ2-7; 8 bases are shared with TRBD1. The CDR3 is made up of 15 amino acids. Trimming removed 4 bases from V and 3 bases from J; junction bases left unmatched: 8. Per germline, CDR1 LNHNV and CDR2 YYDKDF (reference sequence). This CDR3 reads CATSNRQGLYYEQYF. The CDR3 region has the DNA TGTGCCACCAGCAACCGACAGGGGCTTTACTACGAGCAGTACTTC. Full variable domain (remainder filled in from reference TRBV15 and TRBJ2-7): DAMVIQNPRYQVTQFGKPVTLSCSQTLNHNVMYWYQQKSSQAPKLLFHYYDKDFNNEADTPDNFQSRRPNTSFCFLDIRSPGLGDTAMYLCATSNRQGLYYEQYFGPGTRLTVT.

Written as DNA, the CDR3 is TGTGCCAGCAGTGCGGCTCTTCACCGGGTGAACACTGAAGCTTTCTTT. This sequence encodes CASSAALHRVNTEAFF. The genes are TRBV2 and TRBJ1-1, with unresolved D. The CDR3 covers 16 residues. The V end was cut by 4 bases, the J end by 0 bases, with 15 bases between. CDR1 is SNHLY and CDR2 is FYNNEI in the germline V gene.

This clonotype was seen repeatedly, ten times or more. J is TRBJ2-7 and V is TRBV25-1, with D perhaps matching TRBD1 (5 bases). V was clipped by 2 bases and J by 5 bases, with 13 bases between them. The CDR3 is 14 residues long. Germline V gene lookup returns CDR1 MGHDK and CDR2 SYGVNS. In DNA, the CDR3 is TGTGCCAGCAGTGAAGCAGGGCTAACCCACGAGCAGTACTTC. Protein: CASSEAGLTHEQYF.

J is TRBJ2-5 and V is TRBV2; 14 bases are a match to TRBD2. V was pared by 5 bases and J by 5 bases, with 10 bases of the junction left unmatched. CDR1 is SNHLY, CDR2 FYNNEI, per germline. This CDR3 region has 17 residues. The CDR3 nucleotides are TGTGCCAGCAGTTCAGCGTCGGGACTAGCGGGAGACGAGACCCAGTACTTC. Translated, it gives CASSSASGLAGDETQYF.

This clonotype has only a few counts. The CDR3 region is CASSPGDRPRGGYTF. The CDR3 DNA sequence: TGTGCCAGCAGTCCGGGGGACAGACCCCGGGGTGGCTACACCTTC. This chain links TRBV2 with TRBJ1-2, with 7 bases aligning to TRBD1. V shed 5 bases, J shed 7 bases, and the junction held 13 bases outside the gene matches. The CDR3 is 15 residues long. CDR1 is SNHLY and CDR2 is FYNNEI in the germline V gene.

The chain recombines TRBV25-1 with TRBJ1-6; TRBD1 agrees at 9 bases. CDR1 MGHDK and CDR2 SYGVNS come from the germline V gene. The CDR3 has 12 amino acids. The CDR3 loop is CARDRGNSPLHF. For the CDR3, the DNA is TGTGCTAGAGACAGGGGGAATTCACCCCTCCACTTT.

V is TRBV20-1 and J is TRBJ2-5, with D perhaps matching TRBD1 (5 bases). V was pared by 8 bases and J by 5 bases, with 15 bases between. The CDR3 contains 12 residues. Germline CDR1 DFQATT, CDR2 SNEGSKA (reference sequence). DNA of the CDR3: TGCAGTACAGGAGAAACCTTTGAGACCCAGTACTTC. Residues: CSTGETFETQYF.

This chain joins TRBV10-3 and TRBJ1-6; D unresolved. CDR3 length: 14 amino acids. The ends were cut back, 10 bases at V and 2 bases at J, with 12 bases in the middle. CDR1 is ENHRY, CDR2 SYGVKD, per germline. The CDR3 nucleotides are TGTGCCAGCACCTTGAGGCCCTATAATTCACCCCTCCACTTT. It encodes CASTLRPYNSPLHF.

In this sample, this clonotype turned up many times. The V gene is TRBV19, the J gene TRBJ2-7, with a tentative D call TRBD2 (6 bases). Germline loops: CDR1 LNHDA, CDR2 SQIVND (reference sequence). The CDR3 sequence is 13 residues long. V was shortened by 8 bases and J by 2 bases, with 13 bases between the two germline ends. In DNA form, the CDR3 reads TGTGCCAGTGGGGCGGGGTCCGCCTACGAGCAGTACTTC. This encodes CASGAGSAYEQYF.

The CDR3 is CASSGEERETQYF. The CDR3 nucleotides are TGTGCCAGCAGTGGCGAGGAACGGGAGACCCAGTACTTC. This chain connects TRBV25-1 to TRBJ2-5; D is uncertain. Germline V gives CDR1 MGHDK, CDR2 SYGVNS. V was clipped by 4 bases and J by 5 bases, with 11 bases between them. The CDR3 runs to 13 residues. Drawing the rest from reference TRBV25-1 and TRBJ2-5, the complete variable domain is EADIYQTPRYLVIGTGKKITLECSQTMGHDKMYWYQQDPGMELHLIHYSYGVNSTEKGDLSSESTVSRIRTEHFPLTLESARPSHTSQYLCASSGEERETQYFGPGTRLLVL.

This sequence joins TRBV7-2 and TRBJ2-2; TRBD1 agrees at 8 bases. The CDR3 runs 13 residues. Germline CDR1 SGHTA, CDR2 FQGNSA. V gave up 7 bases and J gave up 6 bases; unmatched junction bases: 4. This CDR3 is CASTGGAAGELFF. In DNA form, the CDR3 reads TGTGCCAGCACAGGGGGCGCGGCCGGGGAGCTGTTTTTT.

This clonotype was seen a few times. The chain uses TRBV20-1 and TRBJ2-7, with D uncertain. Germline V gene sequence: CDR1 DFQATT, CDR2 SNEGSKA (reference sequence). V was pared by 1 base and J by 3 bases, with 7 bases between. The CDR3 covers 12 residues. The CDR3 sequence: CSARAPVYEQYF. In DNA, the CDR3 is TGCAGTGCTAGAGCGCCGGTCTACGAGCAGTACTTC.

In this sample, this clonotype turned up a few times. Germline is not matched at one junction end, which may reflect a read error. This chain connects TRBV7-2 to TRBJ2-5, with D unclear. Germline V gene data show CDR1 as SGHTA and CDR2 as FQGNSA. The length of the CDR3 is 13 residues. Here the CDR3 reads CASSQENYLDQYF. The CDR3 bases are TGCGCCAGCAGCCAAGAGAACTACTTGGACCAGTACTTC. The variable domain in full, completed from reference TRBV7-2 and TRBJ2-5, reads GAGVSQSPSNKVTEKGKDVELRCDPISGHTALYWYRQSLGQGLEFLIYFQGNSAPDKSGLPSDRFSAERTGGSVSTLTIQRTQQEDSAVYLCASSQENYLDQYFGPGTRLLVL.

This clonotype was detected many times. This sequence joins TRBV19 and TRBJ1-5; D is unclear. Germline assignment: CDR1 LNHDA and CDR2 SQIVND (reference sequence). The CDR3 has 14 amino acids. The V end was cut by 3 bases, the J end by 3 bases, with 9 bases between. The CDR3 DNA sequence: TGTGCCAGTAGTATCCGAGAGCCCAATCAGCCCCAGCATTTT. Residues: CASSIREPNQPQHF.

For this clonotype: With a much larger clone just one base away, this may be a read error. This chain connects TRBV24-1 to TRBJ2-5; D may be TRBD1 (5 bases). Germline CDR1 reads KGHDR; CDR2 reads SFDVKD. The CDR3 contains 15 residues. The V end was cut by 2 bases, the J end by 4 bases, with 13 bases between. The CDR3: CATSDWGLGRETQYF. Written as DNA, the CDR3 is TGTGCCACCAGTGATTGGGGTTTGGGGCGAGAGACCCAGTACTTC.

This clonotype appeared many times. This sequence joins TRBV29-1 and TRBJ2-5; D unresolved. There are 12 residues in the CDR3. Germline CDR1 reads SQVTM; CDR2 reads ANQGSEA. V was trimmed by 1 base and J by 3 bases, leaving 6 bases between them. CDR3 nucleotides: TGCAGCGTTGAAGGGACGGAAGAGACCCAGTACTTC. Translation: CSVEGTEETQYF.

This clonotype occurred a few times. The V and J genes are TRBV6-5 and TRBJ1-4; the match to TRBD1 covers 9 bases. V dropped 5 bases and J dropped 7; count of bases not matched to a gene: 8. This CDR3 contains 15 residues. Germline CDR1 and CDR2: MNHEY and SVGAGI. This chain's CDR3 is CASSPGTGTFEKLFF. The CDR3, as DNA: TGTGCCAGCAGTCCCGGGACAGGGACGTTTGAAAAACTGTTTTTT.

V usage is TRBV15 and J usage is TRBJ1-2, with D uncertain. V gave up 3 bases and J gave up 5 bases, with 13 bases separating them. Per germline, CDR1 LNHNV and CDR2 YYDKDF (reference sequence). The CDR3 covers 14 residues. The CDR3 sequence: CATSSQDREYGYTF. The CDR3, as DNA: TGTGCCACCAGCAGCCAAGACCGGGAGTATGGCTACACCTTC.

This clonotype was seen ten or more times. The chain is built from TRBV10-2 and TRBJ2-7; either TRBD1 or TRBD2 may supply D (5 bases each). CDR3 length: 13 amino acids. The ends were cut back, 4 bases at V and 5 bases at J, with 12 bases in the middle. Germline loops: CDR1 WSHSY, CDR2 SAAADI. The CDR3 nucleotides read TGCGCCAGCAGTGCACAGGACTGGAACGAGCAGTACTTC. Protein sequence: CASSAQDWNEQYF.

The J gene is TRBJ1-1, the V gene TRBV13; D might be TRBD1 (6 bases). Germline CDR1 PRHDT, CDR2 FYEKMQ (reference sequence). CDR3 length equals 14 residues. V lost 6 bases, J lost 1 base, and 12 bases lay in between. The CDR3 nucleotides read TGTGCCAGCAGGCCCACGACAGGGAACACTGAAGCTTTCTTT. Translation: CASRPTTGNTEAFF.